This T cell receptor beta chain was documented in a study of blood T cell repertoires in COVID-19. At the level of the study: Sites across the United States, Italy and Spain contributed samples from acute and convalescent COVID-19. From T cells, B-cell-depleted T cells, or PBMCs came the material, which was cDNA or gDNA.

This CDR3 has 14 amino acids. CDR1 KGHDR and CDR2 SFDVKD come from the germline V gene. Germline trimming cut 4 bases from V and 4 bases from J; bases unmatched to any gene: 3. In the authors' methods: Reference gene primer amplification gave estimated nucleated cell counts. Libraries were prepared by immunoSEQ multiplex PCR; TCRdb keeps only in-frame clonotypes and omits some of them. Clone size and the V and J calls come from that table; the DNA yielded D and trimming. The data hold around 80,000 clones, with over 80% observed a single time. This rearrangement joins TRBV24-1 to TRBJ2-7, with 10 bases identical to TRBD2. This TCR was sampled from a human donor in a cohort sampled during active COVID-19. The sequenced sample was peripheral blood. The DNA for the CDR3 is TGTGCCACCAGTGACAGCGGGGGGGCATACGAGCAGTACTTC. Translating it yields CATSDSGGAYEQYF.